The 27 T cell receptor beta chains below come from one sample, sequenced in a study of Ad26.COV2.S vaccination and SARS-CoV-2 variants. Treatment noted: around 19 received Ad26.COV2.S at low or high dose, single or two shots; roughly five received placebo; per-sample allocation not given. The study sampled participants on day 63 after the first vaccine or placebo injection. The protocol was immunoSEQ multiplex PCR, while the TCRdb copy is restricted to in-frame clones and leaves out a portion. The sample has over 250,000 clones, approximately 87% seen once. Sequenced material: peripheral blood, taken in a trial of Ad26.COV2.S vaccine versus placebo. The receptors shown here come from a person aged 18-65 years who received the Ad26.COV2.S COVID-19 vaccine or a placebo.

This chain joins TRBV19 and TRBJ1-1, with D possibly being TRBD1 (5 bases). Germline V lookup: CDR1 LNHDA, CDR2 SQIVND (reference sequence). This CDR3 comprises 15 residues. Trimming stripped 3 bases from V and 1 base from J, with 12 bases between. CDR3 loop: CASSMGQGRNTEAFF. The CDR3 bases are TGTGCCAGTAGTATGGGTCAGGGTCGGAACACTGAAGCTTTCTTT. The full variable domain, its missing parts supplied by reference TRBV19 and TRBJ1-1, is DGGITQSPKYLFRKEGQNVTLSCEQNLNHDAMYWYRQDPGQGLRLIYYSQIVNDFQKGDIAEGYSVSREKKESFPLTVTSAQKNPTAFYLCASSMGQGRNTEAFFGQGTRLTVV.

V usage is TRBV29-1 and J usage is TRBJ1-2; 8 bases line up with TRBD1. The CDR3 has 14 residues. CDR1 is SQVTM, CDR2 ANQGSEA, per germline. Trimming took 4 bases from V and 8 from J; bases not matched to a gene: 12. The CDR3 DNA reads TGCAGCGTTGGGGGGACGACAGGGGCGGACGGCTACACCTTC. Its protein product is CSVGGTTGADGYTF.

This clone showed up just once. The CDR3 here is CASSAKGAGVKNIQYF. The CDR3 DNA reads as TGTGCCAGCAGCGCAAAGGGGGCCGGCGTCAAAAACATTCAGTACTTC. This chain joins TRBV5-8 and TRBJ2-4; TRBD1 aligns across 7 bases. There are 16 residues in the CDR3. Germline lookup yields CDR1 SGHTS and CDR2 YDEGEE. Unmatched junction bases numbered 10, after V lost 4 bases and J lost 3 bases.

The J gene is TRBJ2-1, the V gene TRBV14; 11 nucleotides match TRBD1. Trimming took 1 base from V and 9 from J; bases not matched to a gene: 8. Germline CDR1 is SGHDN and CDR2 is FVKESK. The length of the CDR3 is 16 residues. In DNA, the CDR3 is TGTGCCAGCAGCCAAGCCTCCGGGACAGGGGGTGGTGAGCAGTTCTTC. This codes for CASSQASGTGGGEQFF.

This sequence joins TRBV2 and TRBJ1-4, with D possibly being TRBD1 (5 bases). Germline V gene sequence: CDR1 SNHLY, CDR2 FYNNEI. Trimming pared 7 bases from V and 7 bases from J, leaving 13 bases between. This CDR3 contains 13 residues. The CDR3 coding sequence is TGTGCCAGCAATTTAGGGGTCGCTGAAAAACTGTTTTTT. This translates into CASNLGVAEKLFF.

The chain joins TRBV7-2 to TRBJ1-2, with 7 bases matching TRBD1. V lost 1 base, J lost 8 bases, and 1 base stayed unmatched. Germline CDR1 and CDR2: SGHTA and FQGNSA. This CDR3 contains 12 residues. The CDR3 nucleotides read TGTGCCAGCAGCTTAGGGGGACAGGGCTACACCTTC. Translated, it gives CASSLGGQGYTF.

With regard to this clone: This CDR3 is also generated by other DNA sequences in the sample. V gene TRBV7-2 combines with J gene TRBJ2-3; D not resolved. Per the germline V gene, CDR1 is SGHTA and CDR2 is FQGNSA. This CDR3 has 12 residues. V dropped 4 bases and J dropped 2 bases, with 4 bases sitting between them. CDR3 sequence: CASSSYTDTQYF. The CDR3 DNA sequence: TGTGCCAGCAGCTCCTACACAGATACGCAGTATTTT.

This chain connects TRBV30 to TRBJ2-1; D is undetermined. Deletions cut 0 bases from V and 4 bases from J, with 7 bases between. The CDR3 is made up of 13 amino acids. Germline lookup yields CDR1 GTSNPN and CDR2 SVGIG (reference sequence). The CDR3 is CAWSVAGYNEQFF. The CDR3 region has the DNA TGTGCCTGGAGTGTAGCAGGTTACAATGAGCAGTTCTTC. Based on the CDR3 plus reference TRBV30 and TRBJ2-1, the full variable domain is SQTIHQWPATLVQPVGSPLSLECTVEGTSNPNLYWYRQAAGRGLQLLFYSVGIGQISSEVPQNLSASRPQDRQFILSSKKLLLSDSGFYLCAWSVAGYNEQFFGPGTRLTVL.

CDR3 sequence: CASSRQGAQPQHF. The CDR3 DNA is TGTGCCAGCAGTCGACAGGGGGCTCAGCCCCAGCATTTT. This sequence joins TRBV4-2 and TRBJ1-5; 10 bases map to TRBD1. Germline V gene sequence: CDR1 LGHNA, CDR2 YNFKEQ. The CDR3 has 13 amino acids. The trim removed 6 bases at V and 6 bases at J, leaving 2 bases unmatched.

This chain links TRBV5-4 with TRBJ2-2, with 8 bases that match TRBD2. The ends lost 5 bases at V and 7 bases at J; junction bases unmatched: 10. The CDR3 sequence is 15 residues long. Germline-derived CDR1 and CDR2 are SGHNT and YYREEE (reference sequence). The CDR3 DNA reads TGTGCCAGCAGTTTAGTTGGGACTAGAGGCGGGGAGCTGTTTTTT. It encodes CASSLVGTRGGELFF.

This chain links TRBV10-3 with TRBJ1-1; possibly TRBD1 for D (5 bases). The V and J ends lost 7 bases and 1 base respectively, with 7 bases between them. From germline, CDR1 is ENHRY and CDR2 SYGVKD. This CDR3 is 12 amino acids long. CDR3 sequence reads: CAINGGNTEAFF. The CDR3 nucleotides read TGTGCCATCAATGGGGGGAACACTGAAGCTTTCTTT.

This sequence joins TRBV9 and TRBJ1-2; 7 bases map to TRBD1. Germline-derived CDR1 and CDR2 are SGDLS and YYNGEE. Trimming at V came to 3 bases and at J to 8 bases, leaving 4 bases not matched to a gene. The CDR3 runs to 12 residues. CDR3 loop: CASSGDREGYTF. DNA for the CDR3: TGTGCCAGCAGCGGAGACAGGGAAGGCTACACCTTC.

The rearrangement links TRBV2 to TRBJ2-7; 9 nucleotides match TRBD2. The CDR3 is 13 amino acids. With V trimmed by 8 bases and J by 2 bases, 4 bases remained unmatched. Looked up from germline, CDR1 is SNHLY and CDR2 is FYNNEI. CDR3 amino acids: CASVGLAPYEQYF. In DNA, the CDR3 is TGTGCCAGCGTGGGACTAGCCCCCTACGAGCAGTACTTC.

This clone was found a few times. V is TRBV11-3 and J is TRBJ1-1; D call uncertain. V shed 5 bases and J shed 3 bases, with 16 bases lying between them. CDR3 size: 15 residues. From germline, CDR1 is SGHNT and CDR2 YENEEA. CDR3 DNA sequence: TGTGCCAGCAGCCGACTCCCGACACTTTACACTGAAGCTTTCTTT. This sequence encodes CASSRLPTLYTEAFF.

The CDR3 sequence: CASSLVGTSGNQETQYF. The CDR3 DNA reads as TGTGCCAGCAGCTTAGTTGGGACTAGCGGAAACCAAGAGACCCAGTACTTC. The V gene is TRBV7-2, the J gene TRBJ2-5; 11 bases agree with TRBD2. Germline CDR1 SGHTA, CDR2 FQGNSA. The V segment lost 1 base and the J segment 0 bases; nucleotides outside the gene matches: 4. CDR3 size: 17 residues.

The chain has TRBV18 and TRBJ2-1, with D perhaps given as TRBD1 or TRBD2 (5 bases each). Germline loops: CDR1 KGHSH, CDR2 LQKENI. The germline V and J ends were trimmed by 0 bases and 9 bases, with 12 bases remaining between them. The CDR3 has 14 amino acids. CDR3 DNA sequence: TGTGCCAGCTCACCACCGGGACCCCCGGGTGAGCAGTTCTTC. Protein product: CASSPPGPPGEQFF. The variable domain in full, completed from reference TRBV18 and TRBJ2-1, reads NAGVMQNPRHLVRRRGQEARLRCSPMKGHSHVYWYRQLPEEGLKFMVYLQKENIIDESGMPKERFSAEFPKEGPSILRIQQVVRGDSAAYFCASSPPGPPGEQFFGPGTRLTVL.

This chain joins TRBV5-4 and TRBJ2-1, with TRBD1 matching 7 bases. CDR1 is SGHNT and CDR2 is YYREEE in the germline V gene (reference sequence). This CDR3 region has 13 residues. With 4 bases clipped from V and 5 bases from J, the junction kept 3 bases outside the gene matches. The CDR3 reads CASSVDRNNEQFF. The CDR3 nucleotides read TGTGCCAGCAGCGTGGACAGGAACAATGAGCAGTTCTTC.

On this clone itself: Distinct nucleotide sequences in the sample also encode this CDR3. The chain carries TRBV19 and TRBJ1-1, with D unclear. This CDR3 contains 13 residues. V was shortened by 3 bases and J by 4 bases, with 9 bases between the two germline ends. The germline V gene has CDR1 LNHDA and CDR2 SQIVND (reference sequence). The CDR3 spells CASSIPGSTEAFF. DNA for the CDR3: TGTGCCAGTAGTATCCCCGGGAGCACTGAAGCTTTCTTT.

The chain employs TRBV18 and TRBJ1-6, with a possible D match to TRBD1 (5 bases). V dropped 2 bases and J dropped 6 bases, with 17 bases sitting between them. The germline V gene has CDR1 KGHSH and CDR2 LQKENI. This CDR3 region has 17 residues. CDR3 nucleotides: TGTGCCAGCTCACCAAGGGAGGGACGGCTCCCTAATTCACCCCTCCACTTT. Its translation is CASSPREGRLPNSPLHF.

The chain joins TRBV5-1 to TRBJ2-7; no definite D call. The CDR3 is made up of 14 amino acids. CDR1 is SGHRS and CDR2 is YFSETQ in the germline V gene. V was clipped by 4 bases and J by 2 bases, with 13 bases between them. CDR3 sequence: CASSPRGGTYEQYF. CDR3 nucleotides: TGCGCCAGCAGCCCACGAGGCGGTACCTACGAGCAGTACTTC.

The CDR3, as DNA: TGTGCCAGCAGCGCGAGGAGGGGATACGAGCAGTACTTC. It yields the protein CASSARRGYEQYF. The rearrangement joins TRBV11-3 to TRBJ2-7; D is possibly TRBD2 (6 bases). This CDR3 has 13 amino acids. The germline V and J ends were trimmed by 5 bases and 4 bases, with 12 bases remaining between them. Germline CDR1 and CDR2: SGHNT and YENEEA.

The table lists this clone with a count of one. The rearrangement uses TRBV18 and TRBJ2-5; either TRBD1 or TRBD2 may supply D (6 bases each). Trimming took 2 bases from V and 3 from J, leaving 10 bases between them. There are 14 residues in the CDR3. The germline V gene has CDR1 KGHSH and CDR2 LQKENI. The CDR3 protein is CASSPVGGKETQYF. The CDR3 DNA reads TGTGCCAGCTCACCAGTAGGGGGGAAAGAGACCCAGTACTTC.

Concerning this clone: The sample holds other DNA sequences that translate to the same CDR3. This rearrangement joins TRBV5-1 to TRBJ1-1; 7 bases agree with TRBD1. Trimming at V came to 6 bases and at J to 2 bases, leaving 7 bases not matched to a gene. The CDR3 contains 14 residues. Germline CDR1 SGHRS, CDR2 YFSETQ. CDR3 amino acids: CASTLQGGNTEAFF. In DNA, the CDR3 is TGCGCCAGCACCCTGCAGGGGGGAAACACTGAAGCTTTCTTT.

This chain joins TRBV28 and TRBJ1-2; 9 bases agree with TRBD1. V lost 9 bases and J lost 0; bases outside the gene matches: 2. CDR3 length: 13 residues. CDR1 and CDR2 (germline): MDHEN, SYDVKM. The CDR3 reads CASGQGTNYGYTF. DNA for the CDR3: TGTGCCAGTGGACAGGGGACTAACTATGGCTACACCTTC.

This sequence joins TRBV10-3 and TRBJ1-1; tentative D call: TRBD1 (5 bases). The V gene lost 6 bases and the J gene lost 0 bases, with 11 bases spanning the gap. CDR3 length: 14 residues. Per the germline V gene, CDR1 is ENHRY and CDR2 is SYGVKD. As DNA, the CDR3 is TGTGCCATCAGGGTTACGGGGGTGAACACTGAAGCTTTCTTT. Protein: CAIRVTGVNTEAFF.

This sequence joins TRBV19 and TRBJ1-2; D gene uncertain. V dropped 9 bases and J dropped 7 bases, with 18 bases sitting between them. There are 13 residues in the CDR3. The germline CDR1 and CDR2 sequences are LNHDA and SQIVND (reference sequence). The CDR3 nucleotides read TGTGCCAGCCGGGGAATAGTTCGCTCTGGCTACACCTTC. Its protein product is CASRGIVRSGYTF. Supplemented by reference TRBV19 and TRBJ1-2, the full variable domain reads DGGITQSPKYLFRKEGQNVTLSCEQNLNHDAMYWYRQDPGQGLRLIYYSQIVNDFQKGDIAEGYSVSREKKESFPLTVTSAQKNPTAFYLCASRGIVRSGYTFGSGTRLTVV.

This clone was counted between two and nine times. The chain recombines TRBV18 with TRBJ2-7, with D perhaps TRBD2 (6 bases). The germline gives CDR1 KGHSH, CDR2 LQKENI. Trimming removed 3 bases at V and 6 bases at J, with 15 bases between. This CDR3 spans 14 amino acids. The CDR3 DNA follows: TGTGCCAGCTCACCGTCCTCGGGAGCGGGCGAGCAGTACTTC. Translated, it gives CASSPSSGAGEQYF.